This T cell receptor (beta chain) is drawn from a study of early T cells in non-severe SARS-CoV-2 infection. Individually, cDNA molecules had unique molecular identifiers attached to them. TCRdb reanalysed the 5' RACE reads using MiXCR and keeps one entry per CDR3 protein. The profile covers some 54,000 distinct CDR3 sequences, with roughly 9.7% appearing a single time and 8.6% taken by the ten largest. This clonotype showed up many times. Germline values: CDR1 SNHLY, CDR2 FYNNEI. The junction had 8 bases not matched to a gene; V was cut back by 5 bases and J by 3 bases. CDR3 length: 15 amino acids. The TCR was taken from an adult who was a healthcare worker with PCR-confirmed SARS-CoV-2 infection or an uninfected control (not recorded which). The chain uses TRBV2 and TRBJ2-3; TRBD2 agrees at 7 bases. Sequenced input: whole blood. The DNA of the CDR3 is TGTGCCAGCAGTCGGCGACGCGGGAGTACAGATACGCAGTATTTT. Protein: CASSRRRGSTDTQYF.